This T cell receptor beta chain was recorded in a study of spatial heterogeneity in lung cancer. Findings of the study overall: Ubiquitous expanded tumor TCRs surfaced in blood more at resection than they did at follow-up.

The CDR3 covers 14 residues. Germline-derived CDR1 and CDR2 are DFQATT and SNEGSKA (reference sequence). The ends were cut back, 5 bases at V and 3 bases at J, with 14 bases in the middle. TCRdb recomputed calls from the 5' RACE reads with MiXCR, one row per CDR3 protein. The table lists about 92,000 distinct CDR3 sequences, 10% to 15% of them singletons. The sample's time point: sample taken at primary tumor resection. Material for sequencing was whole RNA from tumor, nontumor lung or frozen PBMC, left unsorted. To note about this clonotype: No antigen is known for it.

The genes are TRBV20-1 and TRBJ1-5, with TRBD1 as a possible D gene (5 bases). The starting material was PBMCs, obtained at surgery. This clonotype was sampled from a male donor with early-stage non-small cell lung cancer. DNA for the CDR3: TGCAGTGCTGGAGCCCAGACAGACAATCAGCCCCAGCATTTT. Its translation is CSAGAQTDNQPQHF.